These 4 T cell receptor beta chains were all obtained from the same sample, sequenced in a study of blood T cell repertoires in COVID-19 (dated by TCRdb to the early 2020s). The library was obtained by the immunoSEQ multiplex PCR assay. TCRdb stores this immuneACCESS table with in-frame sequences only. Part of the clones is absent; in the studies checked, under half of the shortfall reflects unresolved V genes, and no reason is known for the rest. This sample has some 140,000 clones in its table, and just under 85% of those were observed once. The ten largest make up roughly 13% of the sample. Material for sequencing was peripheral blood. All receptors come from a human donor in a cohort sampled during active COVID-19.

The gene calls are TRBV5-1 and TRBJ2-7, with TRBD1 identical over 7 bases. This CDR3 has 15 residues. The ends lost 4 bases at V and 6 bases at J; junction bases unmatched: 13. CDR1 SGHRS and CDR2 YFSETQ come from the germline V gene. The CDR3 bases are TGCGCCAGCAGCCGCGAAACAGGGGACCTCGGCGAGCAGTACTTC. Translation: CASSRETGDLGEQYF.

This clone appeared once. The chain has TRBV6-5 and TRBJ1-2; D perhaps matches TRBD1 (5 bases). This CDR3 is built from 13 residues. Between the trimmed V and J ends, which lost 2 bases and 1 base, there was a span of 5 bases. Per germline, CDR1 MNHEY and CDR2 SVGAGI. The chain's CDR3 is CASSYDSNYGYTF. In nucleotides, the CDR3 is TGTGCCAGCAGTTACGACAGTAACTATGGCTACACCTTC.

The gene calls are TRBV7-9 and TRBJ1-6; 7 bases are a match to TRBD1. Unmatched junction bases numbered 9, after V lost 2 bases and J lost 8 bases. The CDR3 has 16 amino acids. Germline V gene data show CDR1 as SEHNR and CDR2 as FQNEAQ (reference sequence). The CDR3 sequence is CASSLSGQSRYSPLHF. The CDR3 region has the DNA TGTGCCAGCAGCTTATCGGGACAGTCGAGATATTCACCCCTCCACTTT.

The chain links TRBV19 to TRBJ1-1; D gene unclear. The V and J ends lost 0 bases and 2 bases respectively, with 34 bases between them. This CDR3 has 23 residues. Per germline, CDR1 LNHDA and CDR2 SQIVND (reference sequence). CDR3 nucleotides: TGTGCCAGTAGTATAGATCGGCTTGCACGGGGAGGAGGGTTAGAAGGTAGAAACACTGAAGCTTTCTTT. It translates to CASSIDRLARGGGLEGRNTEAFF.